This T cell receptor (beta chain) was profiled in a study of OX40 agonist ivuxolimab in advanced cancers. Background on the study: Participants averaged roughly 57 years of age (range about 23 to 80) and were around 80% male. General observations from the study: Specificity for antigen went undetermined in the expanded peripheral T cells. In general, CD8+ T cells held more expanded clones than CD4+ did, on average. The study found among the lowest clonal expansion in partial responders at 0.1-3.0 mg/kg.

To note about this clone: What it recognizes is unknown. The junction differs from germline at one of its ends, possibly a read error.

The CDR3 is 13 residues long. From germline, CDR1 is MNHNS and CDR2 SASEGT. TCRdb keeps only in-frame clones here, not all; method: immunoSEQ multiplex PCR. The table includes 36,000 or so clones, 65% to 80% detected once. The sequence derives from an adult with an advanced solid tumor such as melanoma, head and neck, liver or kidney cancer. V usage is TRBV6-1 and J usage is TRBJ2-7; 8 nucleotides align to TRBD2. This sample comprised CD4+ or CD8+ T cells sorted from blood, obtained in a trial of the OX40 agonist ivuxolimab. The CDR3, as DNA: TGTGCCAGCCGTGATAGCGGGGACTACGAGCAGTACTTC. Its protein product is CASRDSGDYEQYF.